This T cell receptor beta chain was retrieved from a study of T-cell reconstitution after alpha-beta-depleted transplantation in children. The CDR3 spans 12 residues. Germline V gene sequence: CDR1 LNHNV, CDR2 YYDKDF (reference sequence). Between the trimmed V and J ends, which lost 1 base and 5 bases, there was a span of 5 bases. Preparation of the TCRbeta library was carried out with unique molecular identifiers. TCRdb processed the PCR reads anew with MiXCR; each CDR3 protein has one entry. This table has some 590,000 distinct CDR3 sequences, more than 9% appearing once. The chain joins TRBV15 to TRBJ2-5; D not certain. This material consisted of PBMCs from the stem cell graft donor, taken from the stem cell graft. The clonotype originates from a human donor who donated a stem cell graft to a child with acute myeloid leukemia. The CDR3 spells CATSRAEETQYF. The CDR3 DNA reads TGTGCCACCAGCAGAGCTGAGGAGACCCAGTACTTC.